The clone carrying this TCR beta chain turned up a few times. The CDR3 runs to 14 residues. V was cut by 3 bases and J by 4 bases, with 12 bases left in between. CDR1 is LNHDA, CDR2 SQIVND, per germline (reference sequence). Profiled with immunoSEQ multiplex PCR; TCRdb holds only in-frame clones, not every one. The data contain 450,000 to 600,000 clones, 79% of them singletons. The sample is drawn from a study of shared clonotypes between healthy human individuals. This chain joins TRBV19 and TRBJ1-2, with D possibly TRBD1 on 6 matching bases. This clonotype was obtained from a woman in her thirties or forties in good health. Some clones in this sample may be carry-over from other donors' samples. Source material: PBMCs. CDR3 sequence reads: CASSISGAIYGYTF. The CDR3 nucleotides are TGTGCCAGTAGTATTTCGGGGGCAATCTATGGCTACACCTTC.